The 26 T cell receptor beta chains below all came from one sample that was sequenced in a study of T cells in localized non-small cell lung cancer. Method: immunoSEQ multiplex PCR; TCRdb's copy keeps in-frame clones and lacks some. The sample consists of approximately 2,000 clones, around a fifth of them appearing once. The source was lung tumor tissue, collected before any cancer treatment. All receptors derive from a woman between 35 and 75 years old with stage I lung adenocarcinoma.

This clone was seen a handful of times. V usage is TRBV6-8 and J usage is TRBJ1-4; D might be TRBD1 (5 bases). Per the germline V gene, CDR1 is MNHGY and CDR2 is SAAAGT. With 6 bases removed from V and 6 bases from J, the gap between germline ends came to 17 bases. The CDR3 is 15 residues long. CDR3 sequence: CASSYTTVTYEKLFF. The DNA of the CDR3 is TGTGCCAGCAGCTATACGACAGTTACCTATGAAAAACTGTTTTTT.

This clone was seen a few times. The chain links TRBV11-3 to TRBJ1-3; D remains ambiguous. Germline V CDR1 and CDR2: SGHNT, YENEEA. The CDR3 consists of 15 residues. With 5 bases removed from V and 0 bases from J, the gap between germline ends came to 11 bases. CDR3 residues: CASSNRRFSGNTIYF. In DNA form, the CDR3 reads TGTGCCAGCAGCAACCGACGGTTCTCTGGAAACACCATATATTTT.

Only one count was recorded for this clone. The rearrangement joins TRBV29-1 to TRBJ1-1; D not resolved. CDR1 SQVTM and CDR2 ANQGSEA come from the germline V gene. V was shortened by 0 bases and J by 1 base, with 12 bases between the two germline ends. The CDR3 runs to 15 residues. The CDR3 region is CSVEDRSTGNTEAFF. As DNA, the CDR3 is TGCAGCGTTGAAGATCGGAGCACGGGGAACACTGAAGCTTTCTTT.

This clone turned up a few times. The rearrangement uses TRBV11-3 and TRBJ2-7; no clear D gene. V dropped 3 bases and J dropped 2 bases, with 14 bases sitting between them. Germline V gene lookup returns CDR1 SGHNT and CDR2 YENEEA. CDR3 length equals 15 residues. CDR3 sequence: CASSLAGYQAYEQYF. In DNA, the CDR3 is TGTGCCAGCAGCTTGGCTGGGTATCAGGCCTACGAGCAGTACTTC.

The genes are TRBV15 and TRBJ1-6; D remains unclear. V was shortened by 0 bases and J by 0 bases, with 12 bases between the two germline ends. Germline V CDR1 and CDR2: LNHNV, YYDKDF (reference sequence). The CDR3 loop spans 18 amino acids. The CDR3 protein is CATSRDLSSGSYNSPLHF. The DNA of the CDR3 is TGTGCCACCAGCAGAGATCTGTCGTCAGGCTCCTATAATTCACCCCTCCACTTT.

This clone showed up just a few times. The gene calls are TRBV11-3 and TRBJ1-6, with TRBD1 identical over 7 bases. This CDR3 is built from 14 residues. Per germline, CDR1 SGHNT and CDR2 YENEEA. V shed 8 bases and J 7 bases; nucleotides not matched to a gene: 8. CDR3 loop: CASPKGARNSPLHF. The CDR3 DNA reads as TGTGCCAGCCCCAAGGGGGCGCGGAATTCACCCCTCCACTTT.

In this sample, this clone is medium-sized (0.01 to 0.1%). The V and J genes are TRBV6-8 and TRBJ2-2, with a weak D call TRBD1 (5 bases). This CDR3 contains 15 residues. Trimming pared 5 bases from V and 1 base from J, leaving 11 bases between. CDR1 is MNHGY and CDR2 is SAAAGT in the germline V gene. CDR3 loop: CASSLDSQNTGELFF. CDR3 nucleotide sequence: TGTGCCAGCAGTCTAGACAGCCAGAACACCGGGGAGCTGTTTTTT.

The sample holds a few counts of this clone. The V gene is TRBV6-1, the J gene TRBJ1-1; D may be TRBD1 (6 bases). The V gene lost 1 base and the J gene lost 0 bases, with 18 bases spanning the gap. The germline V gene has CDR1 MNHNS and CDR2 SASEGT. The CDR3 loop spans 18 amino acids. The CDR3 is CASSEEGRRGDLNTEAFF. The DNA of the CDR3 is TGTGCCAGCAGTGAAGAGGGACGGAGGGGGGATCTGAACACTGAAGCTTTCTTT.

This clone was seen a handful of times. This sequence joins TRBV11-3 and TRBJ1-4; D gene unclear. The CDR3 is 14 amino acids. V was cut by 3 bases and J by 1 base, with 6 bases left in between. Germline assignment: CDR1 SGHNT and CDR2 YENEEA. CDR3 in amino acids: CASSFGVTNEKLFF. The CDR3 DNA follows: TGTGCCAGCAGCTTCGGGGTAACTAATGAAAAACTGTTTTTT. Full variable domain (missing parts from reference TRBV11-3 and TRBJ1-4): EAGVVQSPRYKIIEKKQPVAFWCNPISGHNTLYWYLQNLGQGPELLIRYENEEAVDDSQLPKDRFSAERLKGVDSTLKIQPAELGDSAVYLCASSFGVTNEKLFFGSGTQLSVL.

By proportion, this clone is medium-sized. V gene TRBV6-8 combines with J gene TRBJ2-5; a weak D match, TRBD1 (6 bases). The V gene's germline CDR1 is MNHGY and CDR2 SAAAGT. V gave up 7 bases and J gave up 2 bases, with 11 bases separating them. The CDR3 runs 13 residues. The CDR3 region has the DNA TGTGCCAGCACCCGACAGGCTCAAGAGACCCAGTACTTC. Translated, it gives CASTRQAQETQYF.

A remark on this clone: Other DNA sequences in the sample encode the same CDR3. V usage is TRBV18 and J usage is TRBJ1-4, with 8 positions matching TRBD1. The length of the CDR3 is 16 residues. Germline-derived CDR1 and CDR2 are KGHSH and LQKENI. J lost 0 bases, V lost 5 bases, and 5 bases had no gene match. Here the CDR3 reads CASSSGQGATNEKLFF. The CDR3 region has the DNA TGTGCCAGCTCATCAGGACAGGGCGCAACTAATGAAAAACTGTTTTTT.

A few counts support this clone. The rearrangement uses TRBV28 and TRBJ2-1; weak D call: TRBD2 (7 bases). The CDR3 spans 18 residues. Trimming left V 6 bases short and J 2 bases short, with 23 bases between. Germline CDR1 is MDHEN and CDR2 is SYDVKM. CDR3 amino acids: CASSPGGLGTSPYNEQFF. CDR3 DNA: TGTGCCAGCAGCCCCGGGGGGTTAGGGACAAGCCCCTACAATGAGCAGTTCTTC.

The rearrangement uses TRBV30 and TRBJ2-3; TRBD2 aligns across 11 bases. Germline values: CDR1 GTSNPN, CDR2 SVGIG (reference sequence). V was pared by 2 bases and J by 3 bases, with 10 bases of the junction left unmatched. The CDR3 has 17 amino acids. As DNA, the CDR3 is TGTGCCTGGAGTCTAACCCCTACTAGCGGGGGAACAGATACGCAGTATTTT. Translated: CAWSLTPTSGGTDTQYF.

This clone has more than one count but fewer than ten. The rearrangement joins TRBV18 to TRBJ1-1; D is unclear. V lost 3 bases and J 1 base, leaving 15 bases between the germline ends. This CDR3 has 16 residues. Germline V gene lookup returns CDR1 KGHSH and CDR2 LQKENI. The chain's CDR3 is CASSPTAIGGNTEAFF. CDR3 in DNA: TGTGCCAGCTCACCGACCGCGATTGGAGGGAACACTGAAGCTTTCTTT. Together with reference TRBV18 and TRBJ1-1, the CDR3 gives the full variable domain: NAGVMQNPRHLVRRRGQEARLRCSPMKGHSHVYWYRQLPEEGLKFMVYLQKENIIDESGMPKERFSAEFPKEGPSILRIQQVVRGDSAAYFCASSPTAIGGNTEAFFGQGTRLTVV.

The V and J genes are TRBV11-3 and TRBJ1-2, with 9 bases that match TRBD1. The J segment lost 2 bases and the V segment lost 3 bases, leaving 4 bases of the junction unmatched. This CDR3 region has 15 residues. Germline CDR1 and CDR2: SGHNT and YENEEA. In DNA form, the CDR3 reads TGTGCCAGCAGCTTCTCCGGGACAGGGAACTATGGCTACACCTTC. Translation gives CASSFSGTGNYGYTF.

The rearrangement uses TRBV11-3 and TRBJ1-4, with 7 bases aligning to TRBD1. The CDR3 consists of 15 residues. Germline V gene data show CDR1 as SGHNT and CDR2 as YENEEA. Trimming took 5 bases from V and 0 from J; bases not matched to a gene: 3. The CDR3, as DNA: TGTGCCAGCAGCCCGGGGACAGCAACTAATGAAAAACTGTTTTTT. Its translation is CASSPGTATNEKLFF.

The genes are TRBV15 and TRBJ2-5; 14 nucleotides align to TRBD2. Germline trimming cut 5 bases from V and 2 bases from J; bases unmatched to any gene: 7. This CDR3 has 17 residues. CDR1 LNHNV and CDR2 YYDKDF come from the germline V gene (reference sequence). In nucleotides, the CDR3 is TGTGCCACCAGCGCCAGTCGGACTAGCGGGGGGCAAGAGACCCAGTACTTC. It codes for CATSASRTSGGQETQYF.

This clone has just a few counts. The genes are TRBV11-3 and TRBJ2-1; D gene uncertain. There are 14 residues in the CDR3. Germline V lookup: CDR1 SGHNT, CDR2 YENEEA. V was cut by 3 bases and J by 5 bases, with 11 bases left in between. CDR3 bases: TGTGCCAGCAGCTTGTTTTTACTGAACAATGAGCAGTTCTTC. Protein product: CASSLFLLNNEQFF.

The CDR3 protein is CASSGTTRVGGYTF. DNA of the CDR3: TGTGCCAGCAGTGGAACGACTCGCGTGGGAGGCTACACCTTC. The rearrangement links TRBV25-1 to TRBJ1-2; the D is unclear. CDR1 is MGHDK, CDR2 SYGVNS, per germline. The CDR3 runs to 14 residues. Deletions cut 4 bases from V and 8 bases from J, with 17 bases between.

This clone was detected once. The chain carries TRBV19 and TRBJ2-4; 10 bases are shared with TRBD2. Germline V gives CDR1 LNHDA, CDR2 SQIVND (reference sequence). V lost 5 bases to trimming and J lost 5 bases; unmatched junction nucleotides: 6. CDR3 length: 15 residues. CDR3 DNA sequence: TGTGCCAGTAGTCCAAAGCTAGCGGGGGAAAACATTCAGTACTTC. It specifies CASSPKLAGENIQYF. Based on the CDR3 plus reference TRBV19 and TRBJ2-4, the full variable domain is DGGITQSPKYLFRKEGQNVTLSCEQNLNHDAMYWYRQDPGQGLRLIYYSQIVNDFQKGDIAEGYSVSREKKESFPLTVTSAQKNPTAFYLCASSPKLAGENIQYFGAGTRLSVL.

CDR3 sequence reads: CASRGLTSGLYNEQFF. CDR3 DNA: TGTGCCAGCAGGGGGCTGACTAGCGGATTATACAATGAGCAGTTCTTC. The chain recombines TRBV6-8 with TRBJ2-1; 9 nucleotides align to TRBD2. There are 16 residues in the CDR3. Germline V gene lookup returns CDR1 MNHGY and CDR2 SAAAGT. V was pared by 6 bases and J by 4 bases, with 10 bases of the junction left unmatched.

The J gene is TRBJ1-2, the V gene TRBV9, with a possible D match to TRBD1 (6 bases). CDR3 length: 12 residues. V dropped 7 bases and J dropped 7 bases, with 14 bases sitting between them. Germline V CDR1 and CDR2: SGDLS, YYNGEE. The DNA of the CDR3 is TGTGCCAGCGCCTGGACAGACTCTGGCTACACCTTC. As protein: CASAWTDSGYTF.

The chain combines TRBV9 with TRBJ1-2; the match to TRBD1 covers 8 bases. This CDR3 has 15 amino acids. The germline gives CDR1 SGDLS, CDR2 YYNGEE. Trimming took 4 bases from V and 4 from J; bases not matched to a gene: 9. CDR3 region: CASSPKTGTGYGYTF. CDR3 bases: TGTGCCAGCAGCCCCAAGACCGGGACAGGCTATGGCTACACCTTC.

The V and J genes are TRBV6-8 and TRBJ2-7; TRBD2 aligns across 10 bases. Germline CDR1 reads MNHGY; CDR2 reads SAAAGT. V dropped 2 bases and J dropped 2; count of bases not matched to a gene: 9. CDR3 size: 17 residues. The CDR3, as DNA: TGTGCCAGCAGTTACCTCCCGGGAAGCGGGGGGGCCTACGAGCAGTACTTC. Protein sequence: CASSYLPGSGGAYEQYF.

The chain joins TRBV11-3 to TRBJ1-1, with D possibly TRBD1 on 6 matching bases. The CDR3 is 14 amino acids. CDR1 is SGHNT and CDR2 is YENEEA in the germline V gene. V lost 1 base and J 1 base, leaving 7 bases between the germline ends. In DNA, the CDR3 is TGTGCCAGCAGCTTAGGGGGACAGAACACTGAAGCTTTCTTT. Amino acids: CASSLGGQNTEAFF.

This clone was seen only a few times. The chain uses TRBV11-3 and TRBJ2-5; 9 nucleotides agree with TRBD2. Germline V gene lookup returns CDR1 SGHNT and CDR2 YENEEA. V lost 5 bases and J lost 2; bases outside the gene matches: 9. The CDR3 has 16 residues. CDR3 sequence: CASSPRLAVGQETQYF. CDR3 bases: TGTGCCAGCAGCCCCCGACTAGCGGTGGGGCAAGAGACCCAGTACTTC. Variable domain in full (rest from reference TRBV11-3 and TRBJ2-5): EAGVVQSPRYKIIEKKQPVAFWCNPISGHNTLYWYLQNLGQGPELLIRYENEEAVDDSQLPKDRFSAERLKGVDSTLKIQPAELGDSAVYLCASSPRLAVGQETQYFGPGTRLLVL.